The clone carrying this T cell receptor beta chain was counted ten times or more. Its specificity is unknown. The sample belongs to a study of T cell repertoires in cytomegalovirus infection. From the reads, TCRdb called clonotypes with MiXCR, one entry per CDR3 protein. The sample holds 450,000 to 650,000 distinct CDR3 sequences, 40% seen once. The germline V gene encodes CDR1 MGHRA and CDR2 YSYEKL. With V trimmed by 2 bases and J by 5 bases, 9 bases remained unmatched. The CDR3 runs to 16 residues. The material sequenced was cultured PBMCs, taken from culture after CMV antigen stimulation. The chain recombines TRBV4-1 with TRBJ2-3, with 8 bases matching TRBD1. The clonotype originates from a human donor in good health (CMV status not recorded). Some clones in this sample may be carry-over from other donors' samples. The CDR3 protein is CASSQTGQGRGDTQYF. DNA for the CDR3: TGCGCCAGCAGCCAAACCGGACAGGGACGGGGAGATACGCAGTATTTT.